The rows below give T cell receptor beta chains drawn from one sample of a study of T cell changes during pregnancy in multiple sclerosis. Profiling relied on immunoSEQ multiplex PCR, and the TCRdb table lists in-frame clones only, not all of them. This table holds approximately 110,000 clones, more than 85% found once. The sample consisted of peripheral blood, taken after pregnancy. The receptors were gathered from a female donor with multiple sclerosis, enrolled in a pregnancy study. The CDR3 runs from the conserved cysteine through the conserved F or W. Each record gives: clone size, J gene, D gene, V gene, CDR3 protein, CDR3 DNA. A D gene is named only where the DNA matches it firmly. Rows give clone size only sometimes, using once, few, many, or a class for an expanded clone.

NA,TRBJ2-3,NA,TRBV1,CTTNDSGPRDTQYF,TGCACCACAAACGATAGCGGTCCCAGGGATACGCAGTATTTT
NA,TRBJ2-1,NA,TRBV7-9,CASSLDDSLPYNEQFF,TGTGCCAGCAGCTTAGATGACAGCCTTCCCTACAATGAGCAGTTCTTC
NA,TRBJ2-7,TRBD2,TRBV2,CASSGWASGGSYEQYF,TGTGCCAGCAGTGGTTGGGCTAGCGGGGGATCCTACGAGCAGTACTTC
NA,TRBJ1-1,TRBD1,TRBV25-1,CASSEFNRGNTEAFF,TGTGCCAGCAGTGAATTTAACAGGGGGAACACTGAAGCTTTCTTT
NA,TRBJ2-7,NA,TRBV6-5,CASSGRGSYEQYF,TGTGCCAGCAGTGGCAGGGGATCCTACGAGCAGTACTTC
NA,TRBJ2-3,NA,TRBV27,CASSSSRDTQYF,TGTGCCAGCAGTTCGTCCAGAGATACGCAGTATTTT
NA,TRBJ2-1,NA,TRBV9,CASSVVGSSYNEQFF,TGTGCCAGCAGCGTAGTGGGGAGCTCCTACAATGAGCAGTTCTTC
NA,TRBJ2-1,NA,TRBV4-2,CASSQFVLQGGFNEQFF,TGTGCCAGCAGCCAATTCGTATTGCAGGGGGGATTCAATGAGCAGTTCTTC
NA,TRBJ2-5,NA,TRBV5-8,CASSSFRETQYF,TGTGCCAGCAGCAGCTTTAGAGAGACCCAGTACTTC
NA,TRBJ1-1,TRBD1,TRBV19,CASATGAGTEAFF,TGTGCCAGTGCGACAGGGGCAGGGACTGAAGCTTTCTTT
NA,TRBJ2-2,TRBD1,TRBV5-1,CASSPGTGIANTGELFF,TGCGCCAGCAGCCCTGGGACAGGCATCGCGAACACCGGGGAGCTGTTTTTT
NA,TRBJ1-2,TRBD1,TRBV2,CASSARGQLNLVLTYTF,TGTGCCAGCAGTGCACGGGGACAGCTTAACCTGGTACTTACGTACACCTTC
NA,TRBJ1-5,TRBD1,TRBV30,CAWRQGAWGPQHF,TGTGCCTGGAGGCAGGGGGCTTGGGGGCCCCAGCATTTT
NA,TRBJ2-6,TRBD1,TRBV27,CASREVGTAYSGANVLTF,TGTGCCAGCAGAGAGGTCGGGACAGCCTACTCTGGGGCCAACGTCCTGACTTTC
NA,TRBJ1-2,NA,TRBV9,CASSVEPGAEGGGYTF,TGTGCCAGCAGCGTGGAACCTGGAGCCGAGGGAGGGGGCTACACCTTC
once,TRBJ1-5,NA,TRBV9,CASSVGPNQPQHF,TGTGCCAGCAGCGTCGGTCCCAATCAGCCCCAGCATTTT
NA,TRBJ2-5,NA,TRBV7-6,CASSLVLSQETQYF,TGTGCCAGCAGCTTAGTTCTCTCCCAAGAGACCCAGTACTTC
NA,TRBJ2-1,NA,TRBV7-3,CASSRDIDNEQFF,TGTGCCAGCAGCAGGGACATAGACAATGAGCAGTTCTTC
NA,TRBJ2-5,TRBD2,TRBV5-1,CASSLSGGETQYF,TGCGCCAGCAGCTTGTCGGGAGGAGAGACCCAGTACTTC
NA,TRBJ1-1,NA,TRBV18,CASSGDMNTEAFF,TGTGCCAGCTCTGGAGATATGAACACTGAAGCTTTCTTT
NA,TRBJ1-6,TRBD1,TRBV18,CASSPNAGGGNSPLHF,TGTGCCAGCTCACCAAACGCAGGGGGCGGTAATTCACCCCTCCACTTT
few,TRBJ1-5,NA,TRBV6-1,CASSAPRGNQPQHF,TGTGCCAGCAGTGCCCCTCGGGGCAATCAGCCCCAGCATTTT
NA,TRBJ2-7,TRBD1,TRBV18,CASSPATGVDEQYF,TGTGCCAGCTCACCAGCGACAGGGGTGGACGAGCAGTACTTC
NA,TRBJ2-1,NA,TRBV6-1,CASSEKPPQYNEQFF,TGTGCCAGCAGTGAAAAACCGCCCCAGTACAATGAGCAGTTCTTC
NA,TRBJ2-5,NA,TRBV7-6,CASSTGNQETQYF,TGTGCCAGCAGCACCGGGAACCAAGAGACCCAGTACTTC
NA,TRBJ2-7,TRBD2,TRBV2,CASRILAGGLSYEQYF,TGTGCCAGCAGAATACTAGCGGGGGGGCTAAGTTACGAGCAGTACTTC
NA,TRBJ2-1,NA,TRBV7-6,CASSFLAPHTENNEQFF,TGTGCCAGCAGCTTTCTAGCGCCCCATACAGAGAACAATGAGCAGTTCTTC
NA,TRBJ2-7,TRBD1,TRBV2,CARGTGGHEQYF,TGTGCCAGAGGGACAGGGGGCCACGAGCAGTACTTC
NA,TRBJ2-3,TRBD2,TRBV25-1,CASSDLAGGADTQYF,TGTGCCAGCAGTGACCTAGCGGGGGGAGCAGATACGCAGTATTTT
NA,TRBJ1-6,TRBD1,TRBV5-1,CASTGGTGGSYNSPLHF,TGCGCCAGCACAGGTGGAACAGGGGGCTCCTATAATTCACCCCTCCACTTT
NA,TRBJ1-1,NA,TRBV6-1,CASIPRYTEAFF,TGTGCCAGCATCCCTCGGTACACTGAAGCTTTCTTT
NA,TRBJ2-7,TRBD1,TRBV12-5,CASGDRVGEQYF,TGTGCTAGTGGTGACAGGGTTGGCGAGCAGTACTTC
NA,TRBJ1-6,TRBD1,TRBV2,CASTTGQGSYNSPLHF,TGTGCCAGCACTACCGGACAGGGCTCCTATAATTCACCCCTCCACTTT
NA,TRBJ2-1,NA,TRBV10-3,CAISESEGSYNEQFF,TGTGCCATCAGTGAGTCCGAGGGCTCCTACAATGAGCAGTTCTTC
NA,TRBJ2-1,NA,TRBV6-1,CASSEGRGWQFF,TGTGCCAGCAGTGAAGGCCGAGGTTGGCAGTTCTTC
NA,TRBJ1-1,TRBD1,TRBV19,CATVGQLNTEAFF,TGTGCCACCGTGGGACAGTTAAACACTGAAGCTTTCTTT
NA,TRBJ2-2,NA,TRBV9,CASSVGGDSTGELFF,TGTGCCAGCAGCGTAGGGGGGGACAGCACCGGGGAGCTGTTTTTT
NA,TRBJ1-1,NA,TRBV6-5,CASSYSSGRITEAFF,TGTGCCAGCAGTTACTCTTCAGGTCGGATTACTGAAGCTTTCTTT
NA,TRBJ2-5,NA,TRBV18,CASSPDSGYGETQYF,TGTGCCAGCTCACCAGATTCGGGGTACGGTGAGACCCAGTACTTC
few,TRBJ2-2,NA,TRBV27,CASRAQLGGTGELFF,TGTGCCAGCAGGGCCCAATTAGGGGGCACCGGGGAGCTGTTTTTT
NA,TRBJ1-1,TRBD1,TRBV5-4,CASSPGGQGATEAFF,TGTGCCAGCAGCCCCGGGGGACAGGGGGCCACTGAAGCTTTCTTT
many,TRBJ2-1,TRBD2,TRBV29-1,CSVTWTSGGHLFF,TGCAGCGTGACCTGGACTAGCGGGGGGCATTTGTTCTTC
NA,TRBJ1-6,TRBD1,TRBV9,CASSTGQGAASPLHF,TGTGCCAGCAGCACGGGACAGGGGGCGGCATCACCCCTCCACTTT
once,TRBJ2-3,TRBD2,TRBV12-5,CASGLGWSSGGTDTQYF,TGTGCTAGTGGTTTGGGGTGGTCTAGCGGGGGCACAGATACGCAGTATTTT
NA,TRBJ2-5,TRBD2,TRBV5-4,CASSLGLAQETQYF,TGTGCCAGCAGCCTGGGACTAGCTCAAGAGACCCAGTACTTC
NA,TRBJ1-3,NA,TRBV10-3,CAIRPSAGDIGNTIYF,TGTGCCATCAGACCCTCGGCAGGGGATATAGGAAACACCATATATTTT
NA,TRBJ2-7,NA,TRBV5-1,CASSLYVSSGTLLEQYF,TGCGCCAGCAGCTTGTATGTCTCGTCTGGCACCCTCTTGGAGCAGTACTTC
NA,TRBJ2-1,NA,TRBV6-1,CASSEVQGLLYNEQFF,TGTGCCAGCAGTGAGGTACAGGGTCTACTTTACAATGAGCAGTTCTTC
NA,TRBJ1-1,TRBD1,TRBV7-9,CASSLVAGTGGTEAFF,TGTGCCAGCAGCTTAGTTGCCGGGACAGGGGGCACTGAAGCTTTCTTT
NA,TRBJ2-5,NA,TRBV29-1,CSVVSPTRDQYF,TGCAGCGTTGTCTCCCCCACCCGGGACCAGTACTTC
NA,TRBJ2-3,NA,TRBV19,CASSARRWRVTDTQYF,TGTGCCAGTAGTGCAAGGAGGTGGCGGGTCACAGATACGCAGTATTTT
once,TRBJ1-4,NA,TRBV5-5,CASSLGRDAGSTNEKLFF,TGTGCCAGCAGCTTGGGCAGGGATGCTGGCTCTACTAATGAAAAACTGTTTTTT
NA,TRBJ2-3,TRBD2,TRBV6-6,CASKGASGGTDTQYF,TGTGCCAGCAAGGGTGCTAGCGGGGGCACGGATACGCAGTATTTT
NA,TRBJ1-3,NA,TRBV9,CASSAQGTGNTIYF,TGTGCCAGCAGCGCCCAGGGGACGGGAAACACCATATATTTT
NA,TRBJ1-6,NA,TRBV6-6,CASSYIQGPRDSPLHF,TGTGCCAGCAGTTATATACAGGGTCCTAGGGATTCACCCCTCCACTTT
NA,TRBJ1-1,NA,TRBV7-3,CASSLTGGNTEAFF,TGTGCCAGCAGCTTAACCGGGGGAAACACTGAAGCTTTCTTT